One and the same sample provided the 14 T cell receptor beta chains below, sequenced in a study of PD-1 blockade in classical Hodgkin lymphoma. Documented time point: newly diagnosed, previously untreated cHL patient sample. From thawed PBMCs, CD8+ T cells were isolated by magnetic negative selection. Profiling relied on immunoSEQ multiplex PCR, and the TCRdb table lists in-frame clones only, not all of them. Found here are 23,000 or so clones, approximately 90% of them singletons; the top ten hold about 6.8%. Sequencing used CD8+ T cells from blood. The receptors were sampled from a human donor with classical Hodgkin lymphoma.

The rearrangement links TRBV14 to TRBJ2-7, with D tentatively TRBD1 (5 bases). Germline V gives CDR1 SGHDN, CDR2 FVKESK. The CDR3 has 14 amino acids. Between the trimmed V and J ends, which lost 5 bases and 1 base, there was a span of 12 bases. CDR3 coding DNA: TGTGCCAGCAGCTTGAAAGGGGAATCCTACGAGCAGTACTTC. The encoded protein is CASSLKGESYEQYF.

The chain links TRBV2 to TRBJ2-6; D may be TRBD2 (6 bases). Germline lookup yields CDR1 SNHLY and CDR2 FYNNEI. Between the trimmed V and J ends, which lost 6 bases and 0 bases, there was a span of 12 bases. CDR3 size: 16 residues. Here the CDR3 reads CASRTGGVSGANVLTF. The CDR3 nucleotides read TGTGCCAGCAGGACGGGCGGGGTCTCTGGGGCCAACGTCCTGACTTTC.

The V call is TRBV6-5, the J call TRBJ2-1; 10 positions agree with TRBD2. Losses at the gene ends were 3 bases for V and 5 bases for J; bases not matched to a gene: 4. CDR3 length equals 15 residues. The germline CDR1 and CDR2 sequences are MNHEY and SVGAGI. The CDR3 protein is CASSYGLAGDNEQFF. The CDR3 nucleotides are TGTGCCAGCAGTTATGGGCTAGCGGGAGACAATGAGCAGTTCTTC.

This rearrangement joins TRBV11-2 to TRBJ2-1; 14 positions match TRBD2. Germline CDR1 SGHAT, CDR2 FQNNGV. V lost 5 bases and J lost 8; bases outside the gene matches: 11. This CDR3 has 17 amino acids. CDR3 bases: TGTGCCAGCAGCACCACGGGGGGACTAGCGGGAGTGGATGAGCAGTTCTTC. Translation gives CASSTTGGLAGVDEQFF.

V gene TRBV4-1 combines with J gene TRBJ1-6; D is uncertain. Germline V gene sequence: CDR1 MGHRA, CDR2 YSYEKL. The V gene lost 1 base and the J gene lost 5 bases, with 9 bases spanning the gap. The CDR3 extends over 15 amino acids. Written as DNA, the CDR3 is TGCGCCAGCAGCCAAGCTTCCTTGGATAATTCACCCCTCCACTTT. Translated, it gives CASSQASLDNSPLHF.

This rearrangement joins TRBV5-1 to TRBJ2-2; D is ambiguous. CDR3 length: 13 residues. Deletions cut 0 bases from V and 4 bases from J, with 4 bases between. The germline CDR1 and CDR2 sequences are SGHRS and YFSETQ. CDR3 DNA sequence: TGCGCCAGCAGCTTGGGGACCACCGGGGAGCTGTTTTTT. It codes for CASSLGTTGELFF.

This clone is a singleton in its sample. V and J are TRBV4-3 and TRBJ2-7; D is unresolved. This CDR3 is 15 amino acids long. Trimming pared 2 bases from V and 1 base from J, leaving 12 bases between. Germline V CDR1 and CDR2: LGHNA, YSLEER. The CDR3 here is CASSQTSDGSYEQYF. For the CDR3, the DNA is TGCGCCAGCAGCCAAACCTCGGACGGTTCCTACGAGCAGTACTTC.

This clone is medium-sized. J is TRBJ1-1 and V is TRBV30; D remains ambiguous. V shed 2 bases and J shed 2 bases, with 3 bases lying between them. This CDR3 has 11 amino acids. Germline assignment: CDR1 GTSNPN and CDR2 SVGIG (reference sequence). CDR3 sequence: CAWSFNTEAFF. CDR3 nucleotides: TGTGCCTGGAGTTTCAACACTGAAGCTTTCTTT. Supplemented by reference TRBV30 and TRBJ1-1, the full variable domain reads SQTIHQWPATLVQPVGSPLSLECTVEGTSNPNLYWYRQAAGRGLQLLFYSVGIGQISSEVPQNLSASRPQDRQFILSSKKLLLSDSGFYLCAWSFNTEAFFGQGTRLTVV.

The chain couples TRBV7-3 to TRBJ2-3; 9 nucleotides match TRBD2. From germline, CDR1 is SGHTA and CDR2 FQGTGA. The CDR3 is 14 amino acids. The junction had 7 bases not matched to a gene; V was cut back by 7 bases and J by 5 bases. CDR3 sequence (DNA): TGTGCCAGCACCCTTAGCGGGGGAATAGATACGCAGTATTTT. Encoded protein: CASTLSGGIDTQYF.

V usage is TRBV7-6 and J usage is TRBJ2-3; TRBD2 matches at 8 bases. CDR3 size: 15 residues. V lost 2 bases to trimming and J lost 2 bases; unmatched junction nucleotides: 3. Germline V gene lookup returns CDR1 SGHVS and CDR2 FNYEAQ. The CDR3 loop is CASSLTGGATDTQYF. Here the CDR3 DNA reads TGTGCCAGCAGCTTAACCGGGGGGGCCACAGATACGCAGTATTTT.

V is TRBV15 and J is TRBJ1-3; no firm D call. Germline-derived CDR1 and CDR2 are LNHNV and YYDKDF (reference sequence). This CDR3 is built from 15 residues. V gave up 1 base and J gave up 3 bases, with 10 bases separating them. CDR3 DNA: TGTGCCACCAGCAGAGTCCCCGAGGGTGGAAACACCATATATTTT. Translation gives CATSRVPEGGNTIYF.

This clone has more than one count but fewer than ten. The rearrangement joins TRBV16 to TRBJ1-5; no clear D gene. Trimming took 3 bases from V and 7 from J, leaving 7 bases between them. Per the germline V gene, CDR1 is KGHSY and CDR2 is FQNENV. There are 12 residues in the CDR3. CDR3 residues: CASSQVLQPQHF. The CDR3, as DNA: TGTGCCAGCAGCCAGGTTTTACAGCCCCAGCATTTT.

CDR3 DNA: TGTGCCAGTACCCCTGGACGGGGGGGGTGGCAAGAGACCCAGTACTTC. Translating gives CASTPGRGGWQETQYF. The J gene is TRBJ2-5, the V gene TRBV19; 8 bases agree with TRBD2. Germline V CDR1 and CDR2: LNHDA, SQIVND (reference sequence). This CDR3 region has 16 residues. Trimming cost V 7 bases and J 2 bases; bases outside gene matches: 12.

This sequence joins TRBV10-3 and TRBJ1-3; D is perhaps TRBD1 (5 bases). The germline CDR1 and CDR2 sequences are ENHRY and SYGVKD. The CDR3 has 17 residues. V lost 3 bases and J lost 0, with 15 bases in between. This CDR3 reads CAISDRGSTDSGNTIYF. The CDR3 DNA reads TGTGCCATCAGTGATAGGGGTTCGACAGACTCTGGAAACACCATATATTTT.